These 3 T cell receptor beta chains were all obtained from the same sample, sequenced in a study of beta chain features in type 1 diabetes. Reverse transcribing all isolated RNA meant expressed TCRB transcripts were sequenced. Sequencing used immunoSEQ multiplex PCR; TCRdb keeps in-frame clones, though not all of them. The data show some 200,000 clones, approximately 10% seen once. Material: central memory CD4+ T cells from blood. The receptors were gathered from a man in his late teens or twenties in good health.

This clone was recorded many times. The V and J genes are TRBV29-1 and TRBJ2-2; 8 nucleotides match TRBD1. This CDR3 contains 13 residues. J lost 0 bases, V lost 7 bases, and 1 base had no gene match. CDR1 and CDR2 (germline): SQVTM, ANQGSEA. This CDR3 is CSAGQANTGELFF. The DNA for the CDR3 is TGCAGCGCGGGACAGGCGAACACCGGGGAGCTGTTTTTT.

V is TRBV9 and J is TRBJ2-3; D is possibly TRBD2 (5 bases). The germline gives CDR1 SGDLS, CDR2 YYNGEE. The V and J ends lost 1 base and 3 bases respectively, with 9 bases between them. The CDR3 spans 14 residues. As DNA, the CDR3 is TGTGCCAGCAGCGTATTTCGGGGAACAGATACGCAGTATTTT. Protein: CASSVFRGTDTQYF.

This clone was seen only a few times. V usage is TRBV29-1 and J usage is TRBJ2-1, with 9 bases matching TRBD2. This CDR3 is 16 amino acids long. The germline gives CDR1 SQVTM, CDR2 ANQGSEA. The junction had 13 bases not matched to a gene; V was cut back by 3 bases and J by 7 bases. CDR3 in DNA: TGCAGCGTTGACGTGGGGGCGGGAGGGACCTTTAATGAGCAGTTCTTC. This codes for CSVDVGAGGTFNEQFF.